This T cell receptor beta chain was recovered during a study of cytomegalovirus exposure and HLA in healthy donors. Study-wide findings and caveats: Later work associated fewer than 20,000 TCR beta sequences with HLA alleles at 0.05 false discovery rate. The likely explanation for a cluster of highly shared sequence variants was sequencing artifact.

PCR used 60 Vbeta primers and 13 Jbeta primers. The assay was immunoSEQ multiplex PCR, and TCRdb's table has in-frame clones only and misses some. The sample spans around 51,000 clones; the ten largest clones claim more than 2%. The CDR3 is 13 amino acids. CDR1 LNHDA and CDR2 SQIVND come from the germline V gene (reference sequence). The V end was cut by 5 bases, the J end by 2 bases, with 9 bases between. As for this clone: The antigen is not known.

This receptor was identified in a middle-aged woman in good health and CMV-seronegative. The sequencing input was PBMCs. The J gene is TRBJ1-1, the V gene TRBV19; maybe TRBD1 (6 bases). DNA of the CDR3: TGTGCCAGTAGTTACAGGGTAAACACTGAAGCTTTCTTT. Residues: CASSYRVNTEAFF. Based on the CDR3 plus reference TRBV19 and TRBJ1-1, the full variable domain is DGGITQSPKYLFRKEGQNVTLSCEQNLNHDAMYWYRQDPGQGLRLIYYSQIVNDFQKGDIAEGYSVSREKKESFPLTVTSAQKNPTAFYLCASSYRVNTEAFFGQGTRLTVV.